These 8 T cell receptor beta chains came from one sample sequenced in a study of shared clonotypes between healthy human individuals. The method was immunoSEQ multiplex PCR; TCRdb's version includes in-frame clones alone and lacks a portion of them. The repertoire holds about 2 million clones, with around 95% as singletons. Sequenced input: naive CD4+ T cells sorted from blood. Subset given: CD45RA+ positively selected. These receptors all stem from a man aged 18 to 35 in good health.

The chain employs TRBV10-1 and TRBJ2-7; D is unclear. There are 14 residues in the CDR3. V lost 6 bases, J lost 1 base, and 13 bases lay in between. Germline lookup yields CDR1 WNHNN and CDR2 SYGVQD (reference sequence). Here the CDR3 reads CASSPGPESYEQYF. The CDR3 nucleotides read TGCGCCAGCAGCCCCGGACCTGAGTCCTACGAGCAGTACTTC.

This chain links TRBV6-1 with TRBJ2-2; 7 positions agree with TRBD1. This CDR3 spans 15 amino acids. Unmatched junction bases numbered 11, after V lost 5 bases and J lost 8 bases. The V gene's germline CDR1 is MNHNS and CDR2 SASEGT. The CDR3 loop is CASSSGTVPEGELFF. In nucleotides, the CDR3 is TGTGCCAGCAGTTCCGGGACAGTCCCCGAAGGGGAGCTGTTTTTT.

Here the CDR3 reads CASSLEPQGSYEQYF. The DNA of the CDR3 is TGTGCCAGCAGCTTGGAACCCCAGGGATCCTACGAGCAGTACTTC. The rearrangement links TRBV5-6 to TRBJ2-7, with D possibly TRBD1 on 5 matching bases. Trimming shortened V by 0 bases and J by 1 base, and 11 bases separated the two germline ends. This CDR3 has 15 amino acids. Germline CDR1 reads SGHDT; CDR2 reads YYEEEE.

The chain is built from TRBV19 and TRBJ2-2; 7 nucleotides line up with TRBD1. Germline lookup yields CDR1 LNHDA and CDR2 SQIVND (reference sequence). V lost 8 bases to trimming and J lost 3 bases; unmatched junction nucleotides: 6. The CDR3 totals 14 residues. As DNA, the CDR3 is TGTGCCAGTTCCGGACAGGAGTACACCGGGGAGCTGTTTTTT. It codes for CASSGQEYTGELFF.

This clone was detected once. The chain joins TRBV30 to TRBJ1-6; D is uncertain. The length of the CDR3 is 14 residues. V gave up 1 base and J gave up 7 bases, with 11 bases separating them. CDR1 is GTSNPN, CDR2 SVGIG, per germline (reference sequence). The CDR3 DNA is TGTGCCTGGAGTGGGAGAGGCTCCAATTCACCCCTCCACTTT. Amino acid sequence: CAWSGRGSNSPLHF.

The CDR3 here is CASSEYKGSLNSPLHF. The CDR3 DNA is TGTGCCAGCAGTGAATATAAAGGATCTCTTAATTCACCCCTCCACTTT. This rearrangement joins TRBV25-1 to TRBJ1-6; D call uncertain. This CDR3 has 16 amino acids. V was pared by 0 bases and J by 6 bases, with 12 bases between. The germline CDR1 and CDR2 sequences are MGHDK and SYGVNS.

This clone was counted a single time. Other DNA variants within this sample encode the same CDR3. The J gene is TRBJ2-2, the V gene TRBV18; 8 bases line up with TRBD1. The CDR3 has 16 amino acids. Per germline, CDR1 KGHSH and CDR2 LQKENI. Trimming removed 6 bases from V and 1 base from J; junction bases left unmatched: 7. The CDR3 loop reads CASSPMGTGNTGELFF. The DNA for the CDR3 is TGTGCCAGCTCGCCGATGGGGACAGGGAACACCGGGGAGCTGTTTTTT.

The CDR3 DNA is TGCGCCAGCAGCTGGACAGCGATTAAAGAGACCCAGTACTTC. Its translation is CASSWTAIKETQYF. The genes are TRBV5-1 and TRBJ2-5; a weak D match, TRBD1 (6 bases). The germline V and J ends were trimmed by 3 bases and 3 bases, with 12 bases remaining between them. The CDR3 contains 14 residues. The germline CDR1 and CDR2 sequences are SGHRS and YFSETQ.